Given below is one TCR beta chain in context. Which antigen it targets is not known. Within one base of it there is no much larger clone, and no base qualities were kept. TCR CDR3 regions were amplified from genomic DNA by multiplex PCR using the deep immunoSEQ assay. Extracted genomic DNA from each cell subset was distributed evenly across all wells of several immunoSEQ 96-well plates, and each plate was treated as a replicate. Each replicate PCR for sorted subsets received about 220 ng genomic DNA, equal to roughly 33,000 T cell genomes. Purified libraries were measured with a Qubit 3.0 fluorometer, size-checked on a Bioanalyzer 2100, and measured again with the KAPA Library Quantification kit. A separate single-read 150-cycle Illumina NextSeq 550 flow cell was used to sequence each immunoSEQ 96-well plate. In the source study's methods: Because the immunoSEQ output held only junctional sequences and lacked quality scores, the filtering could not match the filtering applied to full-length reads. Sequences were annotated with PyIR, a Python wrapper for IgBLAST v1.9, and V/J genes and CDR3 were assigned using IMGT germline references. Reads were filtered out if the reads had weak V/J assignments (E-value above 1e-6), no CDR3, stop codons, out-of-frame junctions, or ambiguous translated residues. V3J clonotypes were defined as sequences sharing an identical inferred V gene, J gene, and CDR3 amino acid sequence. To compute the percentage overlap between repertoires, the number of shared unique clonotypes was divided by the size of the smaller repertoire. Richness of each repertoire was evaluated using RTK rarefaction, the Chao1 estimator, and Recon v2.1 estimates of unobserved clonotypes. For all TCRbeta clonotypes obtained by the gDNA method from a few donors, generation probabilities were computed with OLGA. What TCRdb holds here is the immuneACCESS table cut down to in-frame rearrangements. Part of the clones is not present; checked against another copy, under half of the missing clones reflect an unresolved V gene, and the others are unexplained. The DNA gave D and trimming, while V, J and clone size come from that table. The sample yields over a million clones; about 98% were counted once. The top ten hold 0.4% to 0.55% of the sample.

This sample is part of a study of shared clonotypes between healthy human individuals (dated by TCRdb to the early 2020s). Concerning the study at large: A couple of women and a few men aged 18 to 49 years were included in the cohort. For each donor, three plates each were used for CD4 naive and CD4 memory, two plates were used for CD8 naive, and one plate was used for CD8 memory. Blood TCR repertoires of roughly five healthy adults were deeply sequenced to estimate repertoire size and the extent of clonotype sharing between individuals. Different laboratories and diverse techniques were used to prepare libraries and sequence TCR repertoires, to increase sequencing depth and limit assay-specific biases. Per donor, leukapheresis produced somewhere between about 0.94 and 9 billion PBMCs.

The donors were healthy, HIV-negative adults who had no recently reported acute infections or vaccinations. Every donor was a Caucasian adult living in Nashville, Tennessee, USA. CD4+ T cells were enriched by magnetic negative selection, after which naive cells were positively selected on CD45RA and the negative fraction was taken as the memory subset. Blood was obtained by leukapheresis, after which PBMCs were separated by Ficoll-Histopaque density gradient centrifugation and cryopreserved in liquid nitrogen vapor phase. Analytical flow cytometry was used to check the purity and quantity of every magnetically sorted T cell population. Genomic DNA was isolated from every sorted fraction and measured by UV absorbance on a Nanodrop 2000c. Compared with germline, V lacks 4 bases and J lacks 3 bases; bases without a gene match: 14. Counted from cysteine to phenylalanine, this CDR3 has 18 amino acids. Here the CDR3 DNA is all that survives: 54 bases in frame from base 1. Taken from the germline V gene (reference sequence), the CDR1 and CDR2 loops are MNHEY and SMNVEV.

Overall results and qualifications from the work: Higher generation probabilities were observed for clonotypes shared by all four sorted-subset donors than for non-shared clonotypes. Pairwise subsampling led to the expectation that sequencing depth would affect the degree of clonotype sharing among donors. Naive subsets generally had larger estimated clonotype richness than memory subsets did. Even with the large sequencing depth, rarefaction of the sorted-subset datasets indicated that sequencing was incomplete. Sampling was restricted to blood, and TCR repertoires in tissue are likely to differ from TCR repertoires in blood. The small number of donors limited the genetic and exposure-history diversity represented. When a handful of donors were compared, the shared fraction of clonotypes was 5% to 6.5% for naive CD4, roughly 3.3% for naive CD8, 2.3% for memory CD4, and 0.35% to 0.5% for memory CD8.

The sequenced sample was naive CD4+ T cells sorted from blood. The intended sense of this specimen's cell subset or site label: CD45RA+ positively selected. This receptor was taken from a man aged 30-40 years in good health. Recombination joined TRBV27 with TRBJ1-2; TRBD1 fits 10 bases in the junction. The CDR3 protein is CASSSRLDRGAGDYGYTF. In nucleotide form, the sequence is TGTGCCAGCAGTTCGAGATTGGACAGGGGGGCCGGGGACTATGGCTACACCTTC.